These T cell receptor beta chains were read from a single sample in a study of blood T cell repertoires in COVID-19. Assay: immunoSEQ multiplex PCR; the TCRdb copy retains only in-frame clones and omits some. The sample consists of approximately 280,000 clones, approximately 91% of them appearing once. The sample comprised peripheral blood. These receptors were obtained from a young man with active or convalescent COVID-19. Both conserved end residues are part of each CDR3. The D gene is left open where the match is weak. Clone size is not always given. Where it is, it says once, few, many or a class for expanded clones.

CDR3 length | J gene | D gene | V gene | clone size | CDR3 DNA | CDR3 protein
16 | TRBJ2-3 | TRBD2 | TRBV11-2 | NA | TGTGCCAGCAGAATTAGCGGGGGGGTTGTCACAGATACGCAGTATTTT | CASRISGGVVTDTQYF
15 | TRBJ2-7 | NA | TRBV25-1 | NA | TGTGCCAGCAGTGACTCATCTCGGACAGAATACGAGCAGTACTTC | CASSDSSRTEYEQYF
15 | TRBJ1-2 | NA | TRBV19 | NA | TGTGCCAGTAGTATTGCGGGGGCGGTTTACAGCGGCTACACCTTC | CASSIAGAVYSGYTF
12 | TRBJ1-2 | NA | TRBV12-3/TRBV12-4 | NA | TGTGCCAGCAGTTTTGGGGGGGATGGCTACACCTTC | CASSFGGDGYTF
13 | TRBJ1-1 | NA | TRBV11-2 | NA | TGTGCCAGCAGCTTATCGGGATACACTGAAGCTTTCTTT | CASSLSGYTEAFF
15 | TRBJ2-2 | TRBD1 | TRBV9 | once | TGTGCCAGCAGCCCCCCACAGGGGGTGGGCGGGGAGCTGTTTTTT | CASSPPQGVGGELFF
16 | TRBJ1-3 | NA | TRBV5-6 | few | TGTGCCAGCAGCTTAGGGGCAGCAATCTCTGGAAACACCATATATTTT | CASSLGAAISGNTIYF
17 | TRBJ2-2 | TRBD2 | TRBV7-2 | once | TGTGCCAGCAGCTTGTGGGCGGGGGGGTTCAACACCGGGGAGCTGTTTTTT | CASSLWAGGFNTGELFF
15 | TRBJ2-7 | NA | TRBV15 | NA | TGTGCCATCTCCTCCCCGGATGCAGGCCCCCTCGAGCAGTACTTC | CAISSPDAGPLEQYF
15 | TRBJ2-7 | NA | TRBV11-2 | NA | TGTGCCAGCAGCTTTTCTGGGGCCATCTTCTACGAGCAGTACTTC | CASSFSGAIFYEQYF
15 | TRBJ1-1 | NA | TRBV6-1 | NA | TGTGCCAGCAGTGATGCGTGGTCGGGGGACACTGAAGCTTTCTTT | CASSDAWSGDTEAFF
14 | TRBJ1-4 | NA | TRBV10-3 | once | TGTGCCATCAGTATGACAGCAGGTAGCGAAAAACTGTTTTTT | CAISMTAGSEKLFF
13 | TRBJ1-2 | NA | TRBV28 | NA | TGTGCCAGCAGTTTTGGCATAAACTATGGCTACACCTTC | CASSFGINYGYTF
14 | TRBJ1-1 | TRBD1 | TRBV6-5 | NA | TGTGCCAGCAGCAGGGACAGGGTCGCCACTGAAGCTTTCTTT | CASSRDRVATEAFF
14 | TRBJ1-2 | TRBD1 | TRBV5-6 | NA | TGTGCCAGCAGCTTGGTGACAGGGAGCTATGGCTACACCTTC | CASSLVTGSYGYTF
13 | TRBJ1-3 | TRBD1 | TRBV7-9 | once | TGTGCCAGCAGGGGACAGACTGGAAACACCATATATTTT | CASRGQTGNTIYF
14 | TRBJ1-1 | NA | TRBV5-6 | NA | TGTGCCAGCAGCAAAGGTACAGGAAACACTGAAGCTTTCTTT | CASSKGTGNTEAFF